The T cell receptor beta chain described here comes from a study of T cells in narcolepsy. Study-wide context: Enrolled donors included narcolepsy type 1 or type 2 patients and healthy controls.

As concerns this clone: Its target is unknown.

V was pared by 5 bases and J by 0 bases, with 9 bases between. Germline CDR1 GTSNPN, CDR2 SVGIG (reference sequence). The length of the CDR3 is 13 residues. Repertoires were generated with immunoSEQ multiplex PCR, while TCRdb's copy carries only in-frame clones and drops some. The table lists 30,000 to 40,000 clones, 82% of them singletons. Broader study findings: Comparing one patient's CSF and blood CD4+ clonotypes highlighted HCRT- and TRIB2-specific autoreactive clonotypes. Some memory CD4+ repertoires had no autoreactive clone sequences. Reportedly, autoreactive clonotypes were serially detected in patients' blood but not controls'.

This chain connects TRBV30 to TRBJ2-3; D might be TRBD2 (6 bases). The receptor comes from a human donor with narcolepsy. Sequenced: CD45RA- memory CD4+ T cells from PBMCs. CDR3 sequence: CAWGRGSTDTQYF. CDR3 nucleotide sequence: TGTGCCTGGGGACGGGGGAGCACAGATACGCAGTATTTT.